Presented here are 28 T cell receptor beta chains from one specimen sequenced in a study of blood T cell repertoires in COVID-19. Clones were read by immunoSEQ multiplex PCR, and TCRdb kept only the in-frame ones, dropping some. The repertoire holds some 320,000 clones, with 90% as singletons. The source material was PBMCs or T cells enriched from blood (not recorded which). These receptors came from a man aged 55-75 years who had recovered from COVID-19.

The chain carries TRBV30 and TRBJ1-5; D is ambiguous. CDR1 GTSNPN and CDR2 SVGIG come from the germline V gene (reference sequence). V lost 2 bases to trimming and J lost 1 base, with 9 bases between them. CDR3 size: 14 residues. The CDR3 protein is CAWSSAASNQPQHF. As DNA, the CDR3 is TGTGCCTGGAGTAGCGCAGCGAGCAATCAGCCCCAGCATTTT.

CDR3: CASKGQRGQGGSNQPQHF. The CDR3 nucleotides are TGTGCCAGTAAAGGTCAGAGAGGACAGGGCGGGAGCAATCAGCCCCAGCATTTT. The chain combines TRBV19 with TRBJ1-5; 8 bases align to TRBD1. Trimming cost V 7 bases and J 1 base; bases outside gene matches: 15. The CDR3 runs 18 residues. Germline CDR1 is LNHDA and CDR2 is SQIVND (reference sequence).

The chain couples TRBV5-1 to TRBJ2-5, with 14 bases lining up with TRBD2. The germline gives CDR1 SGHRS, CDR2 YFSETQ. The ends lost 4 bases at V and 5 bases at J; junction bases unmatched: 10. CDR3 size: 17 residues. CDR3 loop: CASSPTGLAGVGETQYF. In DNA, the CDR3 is TGCGCCAGCAGCCCAACGGGACTAGCGGGAGTGGGTGAGACCCAGTACTTC.

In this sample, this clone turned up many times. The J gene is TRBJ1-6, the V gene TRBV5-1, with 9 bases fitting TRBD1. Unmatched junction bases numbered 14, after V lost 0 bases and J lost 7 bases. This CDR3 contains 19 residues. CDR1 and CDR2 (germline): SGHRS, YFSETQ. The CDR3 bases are TGCGCCAGCAGCTTGGGGAACCTACAGGGGGCAAGTGGAAATTCACCCCTCCACTTT. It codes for CASSLGNLQGASGNSPLHF.

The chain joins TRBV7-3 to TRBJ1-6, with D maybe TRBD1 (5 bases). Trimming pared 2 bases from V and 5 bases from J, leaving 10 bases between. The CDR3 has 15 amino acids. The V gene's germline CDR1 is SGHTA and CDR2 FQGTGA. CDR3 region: CASSLQGVNNSPLHF. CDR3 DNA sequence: TGTGCCAGCAGCTTACAAGGGGTGAATAATTCACCCCTCCACTTT.

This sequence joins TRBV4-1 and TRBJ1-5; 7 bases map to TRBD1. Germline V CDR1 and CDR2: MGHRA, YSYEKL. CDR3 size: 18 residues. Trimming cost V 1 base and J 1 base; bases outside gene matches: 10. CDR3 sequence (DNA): TGCGCCAGCAGCCAAGGGCTAAACAGGGGCGGAAGCAATCAGCCCCAGCATTTT. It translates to CASSQGLNRGGSNQPQHF.

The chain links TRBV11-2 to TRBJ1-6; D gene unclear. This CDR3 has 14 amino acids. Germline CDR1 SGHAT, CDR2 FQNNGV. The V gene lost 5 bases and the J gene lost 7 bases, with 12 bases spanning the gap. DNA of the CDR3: TGTGCCAGCAGCCAAACTACGGGGAATTCACCCCTCCACTTT. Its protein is CASSQTTGNSPLHF.

The CDR3 sequence is CASKRREGGRNEKLFF. The DNA of the CDR3 is TGTGCCAGCAAGCGACGGGAGGGCGGGAGAAATGAAAAACTGTTTTTT. The rearrangement links TRBV3-1 (or the pseudogene TRBV3-2) to TRBJ1-4; D unclear. This CDR3 region has 16 residues. Trimming shortened V by 7 bases and J by 5 bases, and 20 bases separated the two germline ends. Germline CDR1 is LGHDT and CDR2 is YNNKEL (reference sequence).

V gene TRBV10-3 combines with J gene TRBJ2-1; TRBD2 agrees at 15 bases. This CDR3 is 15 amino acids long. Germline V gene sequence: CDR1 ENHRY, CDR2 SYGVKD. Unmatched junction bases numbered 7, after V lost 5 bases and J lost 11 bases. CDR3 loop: CAISSGTSGRLKQFF. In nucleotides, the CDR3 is TGTGCCATCAGTTCCGGGACTAGCGGGAGGTTGAAGCAGTTCTTC.

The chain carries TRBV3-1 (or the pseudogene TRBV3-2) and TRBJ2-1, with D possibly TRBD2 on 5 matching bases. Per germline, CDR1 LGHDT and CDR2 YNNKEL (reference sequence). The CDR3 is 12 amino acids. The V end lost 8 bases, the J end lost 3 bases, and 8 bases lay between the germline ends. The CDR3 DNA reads TGTGCCAGCGGACGGGACTACAATGAGCAGTTCTTC. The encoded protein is CASGRDYNEQFF.

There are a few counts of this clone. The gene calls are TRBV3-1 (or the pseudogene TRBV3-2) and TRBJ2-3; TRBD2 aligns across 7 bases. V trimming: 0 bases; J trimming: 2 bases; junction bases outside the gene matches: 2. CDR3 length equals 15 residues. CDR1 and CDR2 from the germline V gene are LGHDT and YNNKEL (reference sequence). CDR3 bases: TGTGCCAGCAGCCAAGATCTAGCGGTCACAGATACGCAGTATTTT. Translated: CASSQDLAVTDTQYF.

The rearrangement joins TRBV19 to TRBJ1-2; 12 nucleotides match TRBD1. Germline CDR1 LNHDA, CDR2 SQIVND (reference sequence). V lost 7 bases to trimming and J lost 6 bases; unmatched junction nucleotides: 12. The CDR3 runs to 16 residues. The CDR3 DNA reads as TGTGCCAGTACCGTCATATGGGGACAGGGGGCCGATGGCTACACCTTC. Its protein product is CASTVIWGQGADGYTF.

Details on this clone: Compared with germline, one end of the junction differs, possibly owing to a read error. As DNA, the CDR3 is TGTGCCAGCAGCTCGGGACAAGGAGGGACTAACTCCTTC. Translation: CASSSGQGGTNSF. V is TRBV5-6 and J is TRBJ1-2; tentatively, D is TRBD1 (6 bases). The CDR3 contains 13 residues. Germline V gene data show CDR1 as SGHDT and CDR2 as YYEEEE.

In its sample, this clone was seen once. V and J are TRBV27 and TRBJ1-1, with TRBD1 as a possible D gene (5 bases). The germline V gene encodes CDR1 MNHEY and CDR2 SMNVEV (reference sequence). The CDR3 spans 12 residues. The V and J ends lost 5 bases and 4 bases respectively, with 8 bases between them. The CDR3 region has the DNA TGTGCCAGCAGTACGGGGGGCACTGAAGCTTTCTTT. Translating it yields CASSTGGTEAFF.

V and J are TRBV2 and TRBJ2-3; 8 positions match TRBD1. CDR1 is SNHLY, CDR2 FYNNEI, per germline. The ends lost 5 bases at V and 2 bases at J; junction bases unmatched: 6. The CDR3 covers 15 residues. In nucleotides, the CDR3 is TGTGCCAGCAGTCTTGGACAGGGATTCACAGATACGCAGTATTTT. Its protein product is CASSLGQGFTDTQYF.

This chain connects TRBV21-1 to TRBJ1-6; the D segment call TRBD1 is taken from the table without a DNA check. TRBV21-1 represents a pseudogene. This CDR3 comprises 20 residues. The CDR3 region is CASINEAAEGACSYNSPLHF. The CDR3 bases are TGTGCCAGCATCAATGAGGCGGCAGAGGGGGCATGCTCCTATAATTCACCCCTCCACTTT.

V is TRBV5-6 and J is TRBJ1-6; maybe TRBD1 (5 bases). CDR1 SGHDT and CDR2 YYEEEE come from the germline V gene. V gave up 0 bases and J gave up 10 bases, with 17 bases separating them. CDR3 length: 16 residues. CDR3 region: CASSLGVGGAGSPLHF. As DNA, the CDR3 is TGTGCCAGCAGCTTGGGGGTGGGAGGGGCTGGATCACCCCTCCACTTT.

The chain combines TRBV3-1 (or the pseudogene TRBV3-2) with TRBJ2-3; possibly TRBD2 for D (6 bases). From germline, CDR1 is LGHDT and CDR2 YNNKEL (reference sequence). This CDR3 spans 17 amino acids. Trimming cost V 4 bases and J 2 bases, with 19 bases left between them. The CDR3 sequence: CASSPTGAGTYTDTQYF. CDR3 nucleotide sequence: TGTGCCAGCAGCCCAACCGGGGCGGGAACATACACAGATACGCAGTATTTT.

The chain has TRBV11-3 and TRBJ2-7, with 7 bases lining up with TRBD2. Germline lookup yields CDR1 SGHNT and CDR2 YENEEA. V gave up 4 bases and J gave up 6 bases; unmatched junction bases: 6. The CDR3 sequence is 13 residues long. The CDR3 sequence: CASSSSGSVEQYF. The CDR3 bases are TGTGCCAGCAGCTCTAGCGGTTCAGTCGAGCAGTACTTC.

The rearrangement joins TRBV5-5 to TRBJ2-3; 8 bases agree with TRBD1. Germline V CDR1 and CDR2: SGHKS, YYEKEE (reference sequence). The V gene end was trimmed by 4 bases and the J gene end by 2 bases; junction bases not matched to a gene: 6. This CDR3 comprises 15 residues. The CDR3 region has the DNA TGTGCCAGCAGCGAAGGACAGGGTATCACAGATACGCAGTATTTT. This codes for CASSEGQGITDTQYF.

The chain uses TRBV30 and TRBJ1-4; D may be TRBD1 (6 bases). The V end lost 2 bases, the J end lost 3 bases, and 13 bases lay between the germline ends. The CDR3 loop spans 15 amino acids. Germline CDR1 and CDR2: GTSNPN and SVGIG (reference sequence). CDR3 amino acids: CAWSLSGGSNEKLFF. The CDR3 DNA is TGTGCCTGGAGTTTGTCGGGGGGCTCTAATGAAAAACTGTTTTTT.

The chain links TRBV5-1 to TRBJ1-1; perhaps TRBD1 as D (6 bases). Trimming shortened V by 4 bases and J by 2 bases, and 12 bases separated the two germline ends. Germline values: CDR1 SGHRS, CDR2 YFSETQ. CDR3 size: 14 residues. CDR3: CASSPRGRNTEAFF. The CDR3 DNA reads TGCGCCAGCAGCCCCAGGGGACGAAACACTGAAGCTTTCTTT.

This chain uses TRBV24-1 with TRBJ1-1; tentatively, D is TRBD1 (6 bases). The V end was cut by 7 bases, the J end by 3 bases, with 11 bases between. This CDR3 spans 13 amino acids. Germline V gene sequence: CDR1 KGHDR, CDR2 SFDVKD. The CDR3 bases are TGTGCCACCAGCGGGGCAGGGGACACTGAAGCTTTCTTT. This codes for CATSGAGDTEAFF.

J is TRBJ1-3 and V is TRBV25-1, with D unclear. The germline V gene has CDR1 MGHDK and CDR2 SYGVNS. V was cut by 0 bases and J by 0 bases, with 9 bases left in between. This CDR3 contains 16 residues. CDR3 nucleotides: TGTGCCAGCAGTGAATATCGGAGCGTCTCTGGAAACACCATATATTTT. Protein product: CASSEYRSVSGNTIYF.

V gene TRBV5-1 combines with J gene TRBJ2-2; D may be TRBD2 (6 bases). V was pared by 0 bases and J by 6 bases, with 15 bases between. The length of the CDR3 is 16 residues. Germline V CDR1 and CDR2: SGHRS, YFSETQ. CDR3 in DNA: TGCGCCAGCAGCTTGGCCGTAGGGAGGAGAGCCGGGGAGCTGTTTTTT. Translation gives CASSLAVGRRAGELFF.

The CDR3 protein is CASSPPGTSGYNEQFF. The CDR3 nucleotides read TGTGCCAGCAGCCCCCCAGGGACTAGCGGTTACAATGAGCAGTTCTTC. The gene calls are TRBV7-2 and TRBJ2-1; 11 positions match TRBD2. The CDR3 length is 16 residues. The germline V gene has CDR1 SGHTA and CDR2 FQGNSA. J was trimmed by 4 bases and V by 5 bases; bases with no gene match: 7. Drawing the rest from reference TRBV7-2 and TRBJ2-1, the complete variable domain is GAGVSQSPSNKVTEKGKDVELRCDPISGHTALYWYRQSLGQGLEFLIYFQGNSAPDKSGLPSDRFSAERTGGSVSTLTIQRTQQEDSAVYLCASSPPGTSGYNEQFFGPGTRLTVL.

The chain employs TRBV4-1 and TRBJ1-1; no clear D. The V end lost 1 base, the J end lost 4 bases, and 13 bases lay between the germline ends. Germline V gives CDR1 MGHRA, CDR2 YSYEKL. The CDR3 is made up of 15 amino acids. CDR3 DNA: TGCGCCAGCAGCCAAGCGGGTCTCGGCAGCACTGAAGCTTTCTTT. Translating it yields CASSQAGLGSTEAFF.

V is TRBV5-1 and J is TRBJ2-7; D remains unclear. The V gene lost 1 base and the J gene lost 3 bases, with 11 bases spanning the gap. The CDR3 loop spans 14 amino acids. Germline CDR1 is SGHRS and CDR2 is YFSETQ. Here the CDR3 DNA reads TGCGCCAGCAGCTTGAGCCAGAACAGCTACGAGCAGTACTTC. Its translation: CASSLSQNSYEQYF.